These 29 T cell receptor beta chains originate from one sample sequenced in a study of shared clonotypes between healthy human individuals. The assay was immunoSEQ multiplex PCR, and TCRdb's table has in-frame clones only and misses some. The table lists some 1,100,000 clones, approximately 80% of them singletons. The source material was memory CD4+ T cells from PBMCs. Documented subset: CD45RA-negative fraction. The source is a man aged 18 to 29 in good health. Some clones in this sample may be carry-over from other donors' samples.

The V gene is TRBV7-3, the J gene TRBJ2-1, with 10 nucleotides matching TRBD2. V lost 2 bases to trimming and J lost 7 bases; unmatched junction nucleotides: 14. The CDR3 loop spans 18 amino acids. Germline V gives CDR1 SGHTA, CDR2 FQGTGA. This CDR3 reads CASSLRARGSGRGNEQFF. DNA for the CDR3: TGTGCCAGCAGCTTACGCGCCAGGGGGAGCGGGAGGGGAAATGAGCAGTTCTTC.

On this clone: Being one base from a much bigger clone, this may be a read error. At the DNA level, this CDR3 is encoded by other sequences in the same sample as well. The V call is TRBV11-2, the J call TRBJ1-2; 9 nucleotides match TRBD1. Germline values: CDR1 SGHAT, CDR2 FQNNGV. V gave up 6 bases and J gave up 5 bases; unmatched junction bases: 4. The CDR3 is made up of 13 amino acids. CDR3 DNA sequence: TGTGCCAGCAGTTTGGGACAGGGATATGGCTACACCTTC. Residues: CASSLGQGYGYTF.

The chain recombines TRBV14 with TRBJ2-5, with 9 bases matching TRBD2. Germline values: CDR1 SGHDN, CDR2 FVKESK. Germline trimming cut 2 bases from V and 2 bases from J; bases unmatched to any gene: 6. The CDR3 runs to 16 residues. For the CDR3, the DNA is TGTGCCAGCAGCCAATACCTAGCGGGAAGACAAGAGACCCAGTACTTC. Amino acid sequence: CASSQYLAGRQETQYF.

V is TRBV10-2 and J is TRBJ1-1; perhaps TRBD1 as D (6 bases). The CDR3 has 13 residues. The V end was cut by 3 bases, the J end by 3 bases, with 8 bases between. Germline CDR1 WSHSY, CDR2 SAAADI. The CDR3 spells CASSDGQHTEAFF. Written as DNA, the CDR3 is TGCGCCAGCAGTGATGGACAGCACACTGAAGCTTTCTTT.

This clone was detected once. This rearrangement joins TRBV5-1 to TRBJ1-1, with no clear D. Trimming cost V 2 bases and J 3 bases, with 8 bases left between them. The CDR3 consists of 13 residues. Germline V gene lookup returns CDR1 SGHRS and CDR2 YFSETQ. The CDR3 DNA reads TGCGCCAGCAGCTTCCCCGGAGACACTGAAGCTTTCTTT. Translation: CASSFPGDTEAFF.

As concerns this clone: The sample carries other DNA sequences with the same CDR3. The gene calls are TRBV5-4 and TRBJ2-3; 9 bases fit TRBD2. The V gene end was trimmed by 1 base and the J gene end by 3 bases; junction bases not matched to a gene: 0. CDR1 and CDR2 (germline): SGHNT, YYREEE (reference sequence). This CDR3 contains 14 residues. The CDR3 region is CASSLTSGTDTQYF. The CDR3, as DNA: TGTGCCAGCAGCTTGACTAGCGGGACAGATACGCAGTATTTT.

At least ten counts were recorded for this clone. V usage is TRBV14 and J usage is TRBJ2-2; D remains ambiguous. Looked up from germline, CDR1 is SGHDN and CDR2 is FVKESK. V was trimmed by 6 bases and J by 2 bases, leaving 10 bases between them. The CDR3 runs 14 residues. The CDR3 loop is CASSTKANTGELFF. The CDR3 DNA sequence: TGTGCCAGCAGTACCAAGGCTAACACCGGGGAGCTGTTTTTT.

This clone was observed many times. The gene calls are TRBV6-1 and TRBJ1-5, with 8 bases aligning to TRBD1. The CDR3 totals 14 residues. V shed 6 bases and J 2 bases; nucleotides not matched to a gene: 3. Germline CDR1 and CDR2: MNHNS and SASEGT. The CDR3 coding sequence is TGTGCCAGCAGCCCGACAGGGGGCAATCAGCCCCAGCATTTT. This sequence encodes CASSPTGGNQPQHF.

The V gene is TRBV18, the J gene TRBJ2-3; TRBD1 agrees at 10 bases. Losses at the gene ends were 0 bases for V and 4 bases for J; bases not matched to a gene: 7. Germline-derived CDR1 and CDR2 are KGHSH and LQKENI. This CDR3 region has 17 residues. CDR3 nucleotide sequence: TGTGCCAGCTCACCACCAAGACAGGGGGCTACAGCAGATACGCAGTATTTT. Its translation is CASSPPRQGATADTQYF.

The chain employs TRBV19 and TRBJ2-6; D is unclear. The CDR3 length is 13 residues. The germline V and J ends were trimmed by 8 bases and 0 bases, with 5 bases remaining between them. From germline, CDR1 is LNHDA and CDR2 SQIVND (reference sequence). The chain's CDR3 is CASGSSGANVLTF. CDR3 coding DNA: TGTGCCAGTGGGTCCTCTGGGGCCAACGTCCTGACTTTC.

This clone has only a few counts. V is TRBV27 and J is TRBJ2-3; maybe TRBD1 (6 bases). Germline assignment: CDR1 MNHEY and CDR2 SMNVEV (reference sequence). V lost 5 bases, J lost 2 bases, and 17 bases lay in between. The CDR3 is made up of 16 amino acids. The DNA for the CDR3 is TGTGCCAGCAGTCCCAACAGGGCTTCTTTCACAGATACGCAGTATTTT. It encodes CASSPNRASFTDTQYF.

The chain couples TRBV2 to TRBJ2-2, with D unresolved. Per the germline V gene, CDR1 is SNHLY and CDR2 is FYNNEI. There are 15 residues in the CDR3. Trimming pared 2 bases from V and 4 bases from J, leaving 11 bases between. Written as DNA, the CDR3 is TGTGCCAGCAGTGAAAGGCGGCTACCCACCGGGGAGCTGTTTTTT. It translates to CASSERRLPTGELFF.

This clone has only one observation. The chain joins TRBV28 to TRBJ2-3, with 7 nucleotides matching TRBD1. CDR1 and CDR2 (germline): MDHEN, SYDVKM. The CDR3 contains 18 residues. Trimming took 4 bases from V and 1 from J; bases not matched to a gene: 14. CDR3 sequence: CASSSPARQQGGTDTQYF. In nucleotides, the CDR3 is TGTGCCAGCAGTTCCCCAGCCCGGCAGCAGGGGGGCACAGATACGCAGTATTTT.

This sequence joins TRBV28 and TRBJ2-2; D is possibly TRBD2 (6 bases). CDR3 length: 14 amino acids. V gave up 4 bases and J gave up 15 bases, with 21 bases separating them. CDR1 and CDR2 from the germline V gene are MDHEN and SYDVKM. CDR3 in DNA: TGTGCCAGCAGTTCCCTGGGGGAGGTGCGGACGTTGTTTTTT. As protein: CASSSLGEVRTLFF.

This clone was counted once. The V gene is TRBV28, the J gene TRBJ2-1; TRBD1 aligns across 8 bases. The CDR3 spans 14 residues. The J segment lost 8 bases and the V segment lost 3 bases, leaving 6 bases of the junction unmatched. The germline gives CDR1 MDHEN, CDR2 SYDVKM. The CDR3 reads CASSFRTGSDEQFF. The CDR3 nucleotides read TGTGCCAGCAGTTTTCGGACAGGGTCGGATGAGCAGTTCTTC.

This clone was counted a single time. The chain recombines TRBV27 with TRBJ1-2; 11 bases are shared with TRBD1. The germline gives CDR1 MNHEY, CDR2 SMNVEV (reference sequence). The CDR3 has 18 amino acids. Losses at the gene ends were 3 bases for V and 2 bases for J; bases not matched to a gene: 11. CDR3 amino acids: CASSFRNRDRGRNYGYTF. DNA of the CDR3: TGTGCCAGCAGTTTCCGGAACAGGGACAGGGGGAGGAACTATGGCTACACCTTC.

Remarks on this clone: Since a much larger clone is just one base distant, this may be a read error. The V call is TRBV9, the J call TRBJ1-1, with 7 positions matching TRBD1. This CDR3 is built from 16 residues. V shed 2 bases and J 5 bases; nucleotides not matched to a gene: 12. Per germline, CDR1 SGDLS and CDR2 YYNGEE. CDR3 nucleotide sequence: TGTGCCAGCAGCGTCGGAGCCGACAGGGAGGGTACTGAAGCTTTCTTT. Amino acid sequence: CASSVGADREGTEAFF.

The rearrangement uses TRBV7-8 and TRBJ1-5, with TRBD1 as a possible D gene (6 bases). The germline V gene has CDR1 SGHVS and CDR2 FQNEAQ. V was cut by 6 bases and J by 1 base, with 13 bases left in between. The CDR3 contains 15 residues. CDR3 nucleotides: TGTGCCAGCAGTCCAAACAGGGCGAGCAATCAGCCCCAGCATTTT. This gives the protein CASSPNRASNQPQHF.

This clone was counted a single time. The chain uses TRBV7-3 and TRBJ2-7; D may correspond to TRBD1 or TRBD2 (5 bases each). There are 14 residues in the CDR3. Germline CDR1 reads SGHTA; CDR2 reads FQGTGA. V shed 4 bases and J shed 2 bases, with 12 bases lying between them. CDR3: CASSSPWGTYEQYF. For the CDR3, the DNA is TGTGCCAGCAGCTCCCCTTGGGGGACCTACGAGCAGTACTTC.

J is TRBJ1-1 and V is TRBV13; 9 bases are a match to TRBD1. Trimming at V came to 1 base and at J to 5 bases, leaving 2 bases not matched to a gene. CDR1 and CDR2 (germline): PRHDT, FYEKMQ (reference sequence). This CDR3 region has 14 residues. The CDR3 DNA follows: TGTGCCAGCAGCTTAGACAGGGGGCTGACTGAAGCTTTCTTT. The encoded protein is CASSLDRGLTEAFF.

The rearrangement uses TRBV2 and TRBJ1-2; 7 bases line up with TRBD1. With V trimmed by 3 bases and J by 10 bases, 8 bases remained unmatched. Per the germline V gene, CDR1 is SNHLY and CDR2 is FYNNEI. The CDR3 is made up of 13 amino acids. For the CDR3, the DNA is TGTGCCAGCAGTGACAGGGGGACTTTCCCCTACACCTTC. It translates to CASSDRGTFPYTF.

This rearrangement joins TRBV6-1 to TRBJ2-5; D uncertain. The CDR3 consists of 13 residues. The germline V gene has CDR1 MNHNS and CDR2 SASEGT. V lost 6 bases and J 5 bases, leaving 13 bases between the germline ends. CDR3 residues: CASSLVQIETQYF. CDR3 nucleotide sequence: TGTGCCAGCAGCCTAGTACAGATCGAGACCCAGTACTTC.

The V gene is TRBV6-6, the J gene TRBJ2-2; D unresolved. The CDR3 has 15 amino acids. Germline V gene lookup returns CDR1 MNHNY and CDR2 SVGAGI (reference sequence). The ends were cut back, 2 bases at V and 1 base at J, with 8 bases in the middle. CDR3 protein: CASSYTLKNTGELFF. The CDR3 DNA reads as TGTGCCAGCAGTTACACCCTAAAGAACACCGGGGAGCTGTTTTTT.

This chain links TRBV5-1 with TRBJ2-2; 7 bases line up with TRBD1. Germline loops: CDR1 SGHRS, CDR2 YFSETQ. The length of the CDR3 is 14 residues. V was pared by 1 base and J by 7 bases, with 4 bases of the junction left unmatched. Here the CDR3 reads CASSLRGPGGELFF. DNA for the CDR3: TGCGCCAGCAGCTTGAGGGGGCCCGGCGGGGAGCTGTTTTTT.

The chain couples TRBV5-5 to TRBJ1-2; no clear D gene. With 4 bases removed from V and 4 bases from J, the gap between germline ends came to 14 bases. This CDR3 is built from 14 residues. Germline CDR1 SGHKS, CDR2 YYEKEE (reference sequence). This chain's CDR3 is CASSGSTEGYGYTF. The DNA for the CDR3 is TGTGCCAGCAGCGGAAGCACCGAGGGCTATGGCTACACCTTC. Drawing the rest from reference TRBV5-5 and TRBJ1-2, the complete variable domain is DAGVTQSPTHLIKTRGQQVTLRCSPISGHKSVSWYQQVLGQGPQFIFQYYEKEERGRGNFPDRFSARQFPNYSSELNVNALLLGDSALYLCASSGSTEGYGYTFGSGTRLTVV.

The rearrangement uses TRBV6-4 and TRBJ1-1, with TRBD1 matching 8 bases. V shed 3 bases, J shed 4 bases, and the junction held 4 bases outside the gene matches. The CDR3 extends over 14 amino acids. From germline, CDR1 is MRHNA and CDR2 SNTAGT. CDR3 in amino acids: CASSETGGGTEAFF. CDR3 DNA: TGTGCCAGCAGTGAAACAGGGGGTGGCACTGAAGCTTTCTTT.

Remarks on this clone: This specimen includes other DNA sequences encoding the same CDR3. The V and J genes are TRBV28 and TRBJ2-1; tentative D call: TRBD2 (6 bases). This CDR3 region has 14 residues. Germline V gene lookup returns CDR1 MDHEN and CDR2 SYDVKM. V dropped 2 bases and J dropped 3 bases, with 8 bases sitting between them. CDR3 sequence: CASSLLRDYNEQFF. The CDR3, as DNA: TGTGCCAGCAGTTTACTGCGGGACTACAATGAGCAGTTCTTC.

The chain has TRBV2 and TRBJ1-4, with TRBD1 matching 10 bases. The V gene end was trimmed by 6 bases and the J gene end by 8 bases; junction bases not matched to a gene: 9. There are 15 residues in the CDR3. Germline CDR1 is SNHLY and CDR2 is FYNNEI. CDR3 coding DNA: TGTGCCAGCAGCGACCGGGACAGGGGAAGAGAAAAACTGTTTTTT. Its translation is CASSDRDRGREKLFF.

This rearrangement joins TRBV7-9 to TRBJ2-7; D is undetermined. Trimming shortened V by 5 bases and J by 7 bases, and 12 bases separated the two germline ends. This CDR3 is built from 12 residues. From germline, CDR1 is SEHNR and CDR2 FQNEAQ (reference sequence). The CDR3 here is CASSLPLGEQYF. The CDR3 DNA reads as TGTGCCAGCAGCCTTCCCCTGGGGGAGCAGTACTTC.